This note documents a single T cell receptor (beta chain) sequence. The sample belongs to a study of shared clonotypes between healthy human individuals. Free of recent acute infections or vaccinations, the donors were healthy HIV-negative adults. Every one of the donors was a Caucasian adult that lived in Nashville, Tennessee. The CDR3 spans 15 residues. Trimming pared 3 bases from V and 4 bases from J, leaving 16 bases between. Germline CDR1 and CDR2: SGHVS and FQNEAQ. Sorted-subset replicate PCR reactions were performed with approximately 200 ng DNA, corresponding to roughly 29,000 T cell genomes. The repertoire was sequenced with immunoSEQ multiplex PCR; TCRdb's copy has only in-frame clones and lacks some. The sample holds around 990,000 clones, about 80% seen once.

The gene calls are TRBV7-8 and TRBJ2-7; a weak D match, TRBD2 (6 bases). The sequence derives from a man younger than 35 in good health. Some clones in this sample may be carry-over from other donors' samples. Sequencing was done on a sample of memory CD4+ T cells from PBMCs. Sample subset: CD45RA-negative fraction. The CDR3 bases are TGTGCCAGCAGCTTGGGATTGGGACTGCCGTACGAGCAGTACTTC. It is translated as CASSLGLGLPYEQYF.